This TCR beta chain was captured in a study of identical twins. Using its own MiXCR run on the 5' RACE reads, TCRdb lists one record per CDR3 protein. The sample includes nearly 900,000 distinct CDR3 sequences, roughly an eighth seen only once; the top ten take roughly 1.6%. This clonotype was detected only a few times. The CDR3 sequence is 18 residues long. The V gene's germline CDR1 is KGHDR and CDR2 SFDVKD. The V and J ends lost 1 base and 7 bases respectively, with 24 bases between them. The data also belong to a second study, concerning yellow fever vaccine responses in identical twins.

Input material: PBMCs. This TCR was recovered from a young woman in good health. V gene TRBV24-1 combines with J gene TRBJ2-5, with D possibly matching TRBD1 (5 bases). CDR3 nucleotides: TGTGCCACCAGTGATTTCCCAGACAGCACCCTGGACCTGGGGACCCAGTACTTC. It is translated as CATSDFPDSTLDLGTQYF.